This entry concerns a single T cell receptor beta chain. The antigen remains unidentified. V was shortened by 3 bases and J by 7 bases, with 9 bases between the two germline ends. This CDR3 is built from 12 residues. Looked up from germline, CDR1 is ENHRY and CDR2 is SYGVKD. Investigators reverse transcribed all isolated RNA, so they sequenced expressed TCRB transcripts. TCRdb's copy holds only in-frame clones and misses some; the assay was immunoSEQ multiplex PCR. The repertoire holds over 100,000 clones, with roughly 43% as singletons. The entry originates in a study of beta chain features in type 1 diabetes. Findings and caveats of the study: Among patients, naive, central memory and Treg TCRB repertoires appeared more similar than among healthy donors.

The source material was stem cell memory CD4+ T cells from blood. V gene TRBV10-3 combines with J gene TRBJ1-2; the D is unclear. The receptor's source is a woman under 30 in good health. CDR3 sequence reads: CAISDGSSGYTF. Written as DNA, the CDR3 is TGTGCCATCAGTGACGGGAGTTCTGGCTACACCTTC.